A selection of T cell receptor beta chains follows, all from one sample in a study of T cell responses to AZD1222 COVID-19 vaccine. Some clones are missing from TCRdb's copy, which holds only in-frame ones; the method was immunoSEQ multiplex PCR. The sample yields 150,000 or so clones, around 92% seen once. This specimen was peripheral blood, taken on day 0 of AZD1222 vaccination. The receptors derive from an adult in good health. The CDR3 runs from the conserved cysteine through the conserved F or W. Each record gives: CDR3 protein, CDR3 DNA, D gene, clone size, J gene, V gene. A D gene is named only where the DNA matches it firmly. Rows may omit the clone size; those that give it use once, few, many or a size class.

CASSQGGSKQTEAFF | TGCGCCAGCAGCCAAGGGGGCTCGAAACAGACTGAAGCTTTCTTT | . | . | TRBJ1-1 | TRBV4-1
CASGSNAEAFF | TGTGCCAGCGGGTCGAATGCTGAAGCTTTCTTT | . | once | TRBJ1-1 | TRBV27
CASSRQGENEAFF | TGTGCCAGTAGCCGCCAGGGGGAGAATGAAGCTTTCTTT | TRBD1 | . | TRBJ1-1 | TRBV19
CASSFGGRSWGVTTDTQYF | TGTGCCAGCAGCTTCGGAGGGAGAAGTTGGGGTGTCACTACAGATACGCAGTATTTT | . | . | TRBJ2-3 | TRBV5-6
CAWQQGPNEKLFF | TGTGCCTGGCAACAGGGGCCTAATGAAAAACTGTTTTTT | TRBD1 | . | TRBJ1-4 | TRBV30
CAAARDRTGELFF | TGTGCCGCGGCCAGGGATAGGACCGGGGAGCTGTTTTTT | . | . | TRBJ2-2 | TRBV6-1
CASSYSDNYGYTF | TGTGCCAGCAGTTACTCGGACAACTATGGCTACACCTTC | . | few | TRBJ1-2 | TRBV6-2/TRBV6-3
CASSLTSRYTDTQYF | TGTGCCAGCAGCTTAACGTCCAGGTACACAGATACGCAGTATTTT | . | . | TRBJ2-3 | TRBV7-3
CSVVGGSYNEQFF | TGCAGCGTTGTTGGGGGTTCCTACAATGAGCAGTTCTTC | . | . | TRBJ2-1 | TRBV29-1
CASSFTQNTEAFF | TGTGCCAGCAGCTTCACACAGAACACTGAAGCTTTCTTT | . | . | TRBJ1-1 | TRBV11-1
CASSVAQARSGANVLTF | TGTGCCAGCAGCGTAGCCCAGGCACGCTCTGGGGCCAACGTCCTGACTTTC | . | . | TRBJ2-6 | TRBV9
CASGQGYSPLHF | TGTGCCAGCGGGCAGGGGTATTCACCCCTCCACTTT | . | . | TRBJ1-6 | TRBV12-3/TRBV12-4
CASSLFTGDNQPQHF | TGTGCCAGCAGTTTATTTACAGGGGACAATCAGCCCCAGCATTTT | TRBD1 | . | TRBJ1-5 | TRBV28
CASSQAQDRGPYEQYF | TGTGCCAGCAGCCAGGCCCAAGACAGGGGACCTTACGAGCAGTACTTC | TRBD1 | few | TRBJ2-7 | TRBV3-1/TRBV3-2
CASSFRVHTEAFF | TGTGCCAGCAGTTTCAGGGTTCACACTGAAGCTTTCTTT | . | . | TRBJ1-1 | TRBV12-3/TRBV12-4
CASSSAGTSGEETQYF | TGTGCCAGCAGTTCCGCCGGGACTAGCGGGGAAGAGACCCAGTACTTC | TRBD2 | . | TRBJ2-5 | TRBV28
CAINPAGLYNEQFF | TGTGCCATCAACCCAGCGGGACTATACAATGAGCAGTTCTTC | TRBD2 | . | TRBJ2-1 | TRBV10-3
CASNKLAGGTDTQYF | TGTGCCAGCAACAAACTAGCGGGGGGCACAGATACGCAGTATTTT | TRBD2 | . | TRBJ2-3 | TRBV7-9
CAREGQLGNQPQHF | TGTGCCAGGGAGGGCCAGCTCGGAAATCAGCCCCAGCATTTT | . | . | TRBJ1-5 | TRBV6-4
CASSFLGRGVPEAFF | TGTGCCAGCAGCTTTTTGGGACGGGGGGTCCCTGAAGCTTTCTTT | . | . | TRBJ1-1 | TRBV11-3
CASSNLGGGLGQPQHF | TGTGCCAGCAGTAACCTAGGGGGGGGCCTCGGTCAGCCCCAGCATTTT | . | few | TRBJ1-5 | TRBV27
CASSLMGRANTEAFF | TGTGCCAGCAGCTTGATGGGACGGGCGAACACTGAAGCTTTCTTT | . | . | TRBJ1-1 | TRBV5-4
CASSSQTRGGYTF | TGTGCCAGCAGCTCCCAGACACGGGGTGGCTACACCTTC | . | . | TRBJ1-2 | TRBV11-1
CASSLTSGTREQYF | TGTGCCAGCAGCCTGACTAGCGGGACAAGGGAGCAGTACTTC | TRBD2 | . | TRBJ2-7 | TRBV28
CASSLGGGTGGREQYF | TGTGCCAGCAGCTTAGGGGGCGGGACAGGGGGCCGCGAGCAGTACTTC | TRBD1 | . | TRBJ2-7 | TRBV7-2
CASSFRGPTYGYTF | TGTGCCAGCAGTTTTCGAGGGCCAACCTATGGCTACACCTTC | . | few | TRBJ1-2 | TRBV6-5
CASTVSGSTPKEQYF | TGTGCCAGCACCGTTAGCGGGAGCACACCTAAGGAGCAGTACTTC | TRBD2 | . | TRBJ2-7 | TRBV7-2
CASSSFDEQYF | TGTGCCAGCAGTTCCTTTGACGAGCAGTACTTC | . | . | TRBJ2-7 | TRBV7-2
CASSPRLAGDDNEQFF | TGTGCCAGCAGCCCTCGACTAGCGGGGGACGACAATGAGCAGTTCTTC | TRBD2 | . | TRBJ2-1 | TRBV3-1/TRBV3-2
CASSLIRTGKDGYTF | TGTGCCAGCAGCTTAATCCGGACAGGGAAGGATGGCTACACCTTC | TRBD1 | once | TRBJ1-2 | TRBV5-5
CASSQLWLIGSSSYNEQFF | TGTGCCAGCAGTCAATTATGGCTTATCGGCTCGAGCTCCTACAATGAGCAGTTCTTC | . | . | TRBJ2-1 | TRBV28
CASSPTGTTQETQYF | TGTGCCAGCTCACCTACCGGGACTACCCAAGAGACCCAGTACTTC | TRBD2 | . | TRBJ2-5 | TRBV18
CASSSSRGAGFTEAFF | TGTGCCAGCTCATCGTCGCGGGGGGCAGGTTTCACTGAAGCTTTCTTT | . | . | TRBJ1-1 | TRBV18
CASSRSGQISYNEQFF | TGTGCCAGCAGCCGAAGTGGTCAGATTTCCTACAATGAGCAGTTCTTC | . | . | TRBJ2-1 | TRBV4-2
CASSIEGPPNSPLHF | TGTGCCAGCAGCATCGAAGGGCCCCCGAATTCACCCCTCCACTTT | . | . | TRBJ1-6 | TRBV2
CASSLNGRLILYEQYF | TGTGCCAGCAGCTTAAACGGACGGCTGATACTCTACGAGCAGTACTTC | . | . | TRBJ2-7 | TRBV7-2
CASSYSRGLAGEQFF | TGTGCCAGCAGCTACTCCAGAGGACTAGCGGGTGAGCAGTTCTTC | TRBD2 | . | TRBJ2-1 | TRBV7-9
CASSLVGAEAFF | TGTGCCAGCAGTTTAGTGGGCGCTGAAGCTTTCTTT | . | . | TRBJ1-1 | TRBV12-3/TRBV12-4
CATGGELAGETQYF | TGTGCCACCGGAGGGGAACTAGCGGGAGAGACCCAGTACTTC | TRBD2 | . | TRBJ2-5 | TRBV15
CASSLGTNTGELFF | TGTGCCAGCAGTCTCGGGACCAACACCGGGGAGCTGTTTTTT | . | few | TRBJ2-2 | TRBV27
CASSPSKDGYTF | TGTGCCAGCAGTCCGTCAAAGGATGGCTACACCTTC | . | . | TRBJ1-2 | TRBV28
CAIRKDGNQPQHF | TGTGCCATCAGGAAGGACGGCAATCAGCCCCAGCATTTT | . | . | TRBJ1-5 | TRBV10-3
CASSLERGSGYGYTF | TGTGCCAGCAGCTTAGAACGGGGAAGCGGCTATGGCTACACCTTC | . | . | TRBJ1-2 | TRBV13
CASSVVQSTNYGYTF | TGTGCCAGCAGTGTCGTACAGAGTACTAACTATGGCTACACCTTC | . | . | TRBJ1-2 | TRBV2
CATSRGGPITQSIQYF | TGTGCCACCAGCAGAGGGGGGCCCATCACCCAAAGCATTCAGTACTTC | . | . | TRBJ2-4 | TRBV15
CASSSNRDRGSYEQYF | TGTGCCAGCAGCTCAAACCGGGACAGAGGATCCTACGAGCAGTACTTC | TRBD1 | . | TRBJ2-7 | TRBV7-2
CASRGERYLNYGYTF | TGTGCCAGCAGAGGGGAACGATACTTAAACTATGGCTACACCTTC | . | . | TRBJ1-2 | TRBV6-5
CASSIMGPGSYEQYF | TGTGCCAGTAGTATAATGGGGCCTGGCTCCTACGAGCAGTACTTC | . | . | TRBJ2-7 | TRBV19
CASSSGPASYGYTF | TGTGCCAGCAGCTCCGGGCCAGCATCCTATGGCTACACCTTC | . | few | TRBJ1-2 | TRBV7-9
CASSTGLGAETQYF | TGTGCCAGCAGCACGGGACTTGGGGCGGAGACCCAGTACTTC | . | once | TRBJ2-5 | TRBV7-2
CASSFGGSTDTQYF | TGTGCCAGCAGCTTTGGCGGGAGCACAGATACGCAGTATTTT | . | . | TRBJ2-3 | TRBV11-1
CASSPRQGRDTQYF | TGTGCCAGCTCACCACGACAGGGCCGAGATACGCAGTATTTT | TRBD1 | . | TRBJ2-3 | TRBV18
CASRSGLAAYTGELFF | TGTGCCAGCAGGTCGGGACTAGCGGCATACACCGGGGAGCTGTTTTTT | TRBD2 | few | TRBJ2-2 | TRBV7-2
CATSRGKQGSYNEQFF | TGTGCCACCAGCAGAGGAAAACAGGGTTCCTACAATGAGCAGTTCTTC | . | . | TRBJ2-1 | TRBV15
CASSKSGTDYEQYF | TGTGCCAGCAGTAAATCCGGGACAGATTACGAGCAGTACTTC | TRBD1 | few | TRBJ2-7 | TRBV6-5
CASSLKGQTQETQYF | TGTGCCAGCAGCTTAAAGGGACAGACCCAAGAGACCCAGTACTTC | TRBD1 | . | TRBJ2-5 | TRBV7-2